This T cell receptor (beta chain) comes out of a study of beta chain features in type 1 diabetes. Study-level background: Healthy donors and patients showed comparable age, gender and cell yields. Taken together, all samples contributed around 100 million examined sorted cells.

Expressed TCRB transcripts were sequenced because the entire RNA isolate underwent reverse transcription. Some clones are missing from TCRdb's copy, which holds only in-frame ones; the method was immunoSEQ multiplex PCR. The table lists some 700,000 clones, 13% of them singletons. There are 13 residues in the CDR3. Trimming took off 4 bases at V and 1 base at J, with 7 bases between the two ends. Germline V gene data show CDR1 as SEHNR and CDR2 as FQNEAQ (reference sequence). Broader study findings: Patients with Type 1 diabetes showed moderately but significantly shorter TCRB CDR3s in all four CD4+ subsets. Cells with high TCR expression could be over-represented by cDNA sequencing.

In this sample, this clone turned up a few times. The antigen remains undetermined. Purities in excess of 98% were seen in all sorted populations. The clonotype was recovered from a man younger than 30 with type 1 diabetes. This rearrangement joins TRBV7-9 to TRBJ1-1; no clear D gene. Material for sequencing was naive CD4+ T cells from blood. The CDR3 here is CASSSTTNTEAFF. As DNA, the CDR3 is TGTGCCAGCAGCTCAACTACGAACACTGAAGCTTTCTTT.